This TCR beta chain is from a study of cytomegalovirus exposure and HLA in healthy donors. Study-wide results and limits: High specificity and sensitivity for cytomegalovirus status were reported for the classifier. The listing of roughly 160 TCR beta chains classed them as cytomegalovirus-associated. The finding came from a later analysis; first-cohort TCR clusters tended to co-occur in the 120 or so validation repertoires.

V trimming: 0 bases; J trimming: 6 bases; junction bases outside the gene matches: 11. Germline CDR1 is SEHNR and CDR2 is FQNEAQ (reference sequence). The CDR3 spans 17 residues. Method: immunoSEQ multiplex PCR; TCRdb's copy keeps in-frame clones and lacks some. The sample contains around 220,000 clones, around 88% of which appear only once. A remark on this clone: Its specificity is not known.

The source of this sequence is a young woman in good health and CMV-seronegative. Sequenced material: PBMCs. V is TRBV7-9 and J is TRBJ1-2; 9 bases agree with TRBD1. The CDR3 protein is CASSLAGTGMLKDGYTF. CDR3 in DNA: TGTGCCAGCAGCTTAGCCGGGACAGGGATGTTAAAGGATGGCTACACCTTC.